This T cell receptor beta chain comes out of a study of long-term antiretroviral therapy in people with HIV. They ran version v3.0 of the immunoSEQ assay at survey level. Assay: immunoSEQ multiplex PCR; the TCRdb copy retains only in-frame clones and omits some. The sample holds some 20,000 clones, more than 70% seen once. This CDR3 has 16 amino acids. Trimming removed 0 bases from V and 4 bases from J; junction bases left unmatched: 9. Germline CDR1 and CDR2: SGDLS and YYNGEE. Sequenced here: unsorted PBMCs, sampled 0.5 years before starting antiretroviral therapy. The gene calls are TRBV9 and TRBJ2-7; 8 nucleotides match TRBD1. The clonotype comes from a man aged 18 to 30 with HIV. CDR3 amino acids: CASSVVGGTGTYEQYF. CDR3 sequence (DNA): TGTGCCAGCAGCGTAGTAGGTGGGACAGGAACGTACGAGCAGTACTTC. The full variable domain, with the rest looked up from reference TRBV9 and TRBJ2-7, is DSGVTQTPKHLITATGQRVTLRCSPRSGDLSVYWYQQSLDQGLQFLIQYYNGEERAKGNILERFSAQQFPDLHSELNLSSLELGDSALYFCASSVVGGTGTYEQYFGPGTRLTVT.